This section outlines one T cell receptor (beta chain) sequence together with its context. Both previously described methods and listed TCR primers were employed to make bulk TCR libraries. One entry per CDR3 protein, called by TCRdb with MiXCR from the PCR reads. The table lists about 510,000 distinct CDR3 sequences, 25% of them singletons. Germline V gene data show CDR1 as MNHEY and CDR2 as SMNVEV (reference sequence). V dropped 6 bases and J dropped 5; count of bases not matched to a gene: 8. The CDR3 extends over 14 amino acids. Sorted naive CD8 T cells, roughly 20,000 to 1,100,000, were sequenced from 10%, 30% or 50% RNA. The sample is drawn from a study of molecular identifiers for immune sequencing clone quantification. In the study overall: In replicates, RNA from around 20,000 or 100,000 naive CD8 cells was divided five ways and four parts were sequenced.

The sequence was collected from a human donor in good health. Some libraries in this study had Jurkat cell RNA spiked in. The gene calls are TRBV27 and TRBJ2-7; 9 nucleotides agree with TRBD1. The sequenced sample consisted of naive CD8+ T cells from blood, with Jurkat cell RNA spiked in. Stated subset: FACS-sorted CD8+CD4-CCR7+CD45RA+ naive T cells. The CDR3, as DNA: TGTGCCAGCAGACCGGGGACAGGGTCCCACGAGCAGTACTTC. Translated: CASRPGTGSHEQYF.